This TCR beta chain was documented in a study of cytomegalovirus exposure and HLA in healthy donors. Study context: The platform used for the roughly 120 validation repertoires matched that of the approximately 670 first-cohort repertoires, a later analysis reported. The study, taken as a whole, reports: The study recorded over 150 TCR beta chains that were cytomegalovirus-associated.

A remark on this clone: Its antigen is currently unknown.

The CDR3 is 11 residues long. The V gene lost 4 bases and the J gene lost 6 bases, with 7 bases spanning the gap. Germline lookup yields CDR1 MDHEN and CDR2 SYDVKM. Sequenced by immunoSEQ multiplex PCR; TCRdb stores in-frame clones only, minus some. The sample carries around 400,000 clones, around 86% recorded once. The genes are TRBV28 and TRBJ2-7, with a tentative D call TRBD2 (5 bases). The clonotype comes from a woman aged 18-29 years in good health and CMV-seronegative. Specimen: PBMCs. The CDR3 bases are TGTGCCAGCAGTTCGGGGAGCGAGCAGTACTTC. Translation gives CASSSGSEQYF.